This T cell receptor beta chain was documented in a study of regulatory T cells in long-lasting Graves disease. Study-wide points: Favored gene segments in persistent disease were TRBV28, TRBJ1-2 and TRBJ2-5. Thyroid tissue was not studied; only peripheral blood was.

This clonotype was picked up many times. The target antigen is unknown. The trim removed 7 bases at V and 11 bases at J, leaving 7 bases unmatched. The CDR3 has 11 amino acids. Germline CDR1 is SEHNR and CDR2 is FQNEAQ (reference sequence). Time point denoted: newly diagnosed GD, antithyroid drugs for less than 3 months. The TCR library was made from RNA extracted from PBMCs. Library construction for TCR beta used iRepertoire HTBI primers and Arm-PCR of CDR3 regions. In TCRdb, the multiplex PCR reads were re-called with MiXCR into one record per CDR3 protein. The table lists approximately 400,000 distinct CDR3 sequences, about 16% of them singletons.

This sequence was found in a female donor with Graves disease. The V and J genes are TRBV7-9 and TRBJ1-1; 7 nucleotides agree with TRBD1. This specimen was peripheral blood mononuclear cells (PBMCs), taken at new diagnosis, from a patient treated with antithyroid drugs. The CDR3 sequence: CASTEGAGAFF. The CDR3 coding sequence is TGTGCCAGCACCGAGGGGGCTGGGGCTTTCTTT.